This T cell receptor (beta chain) was profiled in a study of blood T cell repertoires in COVID-19. The wider study: Donors in the United States, Italy and Spain gave samples during acute or convalescent COVID-19. PBMCs, B-cell-depleted T cells, or T cells were the source of the cDNA or gDNA that made up the material.

Authors' data handling: Nucleated cell counts were estimated from reference gene primer amplification. Profiling relied on immunoSEQ multiplex PCR, and the TCRdb table lists in-frame clones only, not all of them. For V, J and clone size, that table is used; D and trimming come from the DNA. The sample holds around 60,000 clones; under 90% are singletons and the top ten take 28%. Sample: peripheral blood. The sequence derives from a woman older than 75 with active or convalescent COVID-19.

The CDR3 loop is CASGLETGGMNTEAFF. The CDR3 nucleotides read TGTGCTAGTGGTTTGGAAACAGGGGGGATGAACACTGAAGCTTTCTTT. V and J are TRBV12-5 and TRBJ1-1; 8 nucleotides agree with TRBD1. Trimming at V came to 1 base and at J to 0 bases, leaving 4 bases not matched to a gene. There are 16 residues in the CDR3. In germline, CDR1 is LGHNT, CDR2 FRNRAP.